This T cell receptor (beta chain) originates from a study of CD8+ T cells in alopecia areata. The CDR3 has 12 amino acids. CDR1 is LNHNV, CDR2 YYDKDF, per germline (reference sequence). Deletions cut 4 bases from V and 13 bases from J, with 13 bases between. Following extraction, RNA underwent reverse transcription to cDNA, which served as the sequencing template. This table comes from immunoSEQ multiplex PCR, and its TCRdb copy is limited to in-frame clones, with some not included. The sample holds around 150,000 clones; 82% are singletons and the top ten take 20% to 30%. Treatment defined: oral pan-JAK inhibitor, 5-10 mg twice daily.

The specimen was CD8+ T cells sorted from blood, collected at week 4, from a patient treated with tofacitinib. The gene calls are TRBV15 and TRBJ2-2; perhaps TRBD2 as D (5 bases). The source is a human donor with alopecia areata. The DNA of the CDR3 is TGTGCCACCAGCAATCGGACTCCGGGGCTGTTTTTT. This encodes CATSNRTPGLFF. Full variable domain (missing parts from reference TRBV15 and TRBJ2-2): DAMVIQNPRYQVTQFGKPVTLSCSQTLNHNVMYWYQQKSSQAPKLLFHYYDKDFNNEADTPDNFQSRRPNTSFCFLDIRSPGLGDTAMYLCATSNRTPGLFFGEGSRLTVL.